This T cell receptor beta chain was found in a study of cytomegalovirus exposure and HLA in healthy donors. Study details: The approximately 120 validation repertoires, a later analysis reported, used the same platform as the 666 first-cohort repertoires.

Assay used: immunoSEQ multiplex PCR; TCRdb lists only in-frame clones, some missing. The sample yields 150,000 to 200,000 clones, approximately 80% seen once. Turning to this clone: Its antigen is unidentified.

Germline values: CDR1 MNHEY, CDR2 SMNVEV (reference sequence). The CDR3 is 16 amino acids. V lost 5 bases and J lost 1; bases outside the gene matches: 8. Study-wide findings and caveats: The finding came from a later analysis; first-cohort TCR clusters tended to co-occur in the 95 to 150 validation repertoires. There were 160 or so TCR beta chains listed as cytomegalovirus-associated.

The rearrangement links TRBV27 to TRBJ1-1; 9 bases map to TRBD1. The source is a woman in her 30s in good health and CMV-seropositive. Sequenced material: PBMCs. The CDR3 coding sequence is TGTGCCAGCAGTCAACTTCCGGGACAGGGGAACACTGAAGCTTTCTTT. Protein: CASSQLPGQGNTEAFF.